Presented here are 20 T cell receptor beta chains from one specimen sequenced in a study of blood T cell repertoires in COVID-19. Using immunoSEQ multiplex PCR, the repertoire was profiled, and TCRdb retains in-frame clones only, with some absent. The table shows fewer than 250,000 clones, with around 81% occurring only once. The specimen was PBMCs or T cells enriched from blood (not recorded which). The receptors were sampled from a woman between 45 and 65 years old with acute COVID-19.

There are a few counts of this clone. The J gene is TRBJ2-7, the V gene TRBV4-1, with 10 bases lining up with TRBD1. The ends lost 2 bases at V and 4 bases at J; junction bases unmatched: 5. The CDR3 covers 15 residues. Germline CDR1 MGHRA, CDR2 YSYEKL. CDR3 nucleotide sequence: TGCGCCAGCAGCCAAACCCGGGACAGGGGATACGAGCAGTACTTC. Protein sequence: CASSQTRDRGYEQYF.

This rearrangement joins TRBV3-1 (or the pseudogene TRBV3-2) to TRBJ2-7; D might be TRBD2 (6 bases). The CDR3 contains 13 residues. Looked up from germline, CDR1 is LGHDT and CDR2 is YNNKEL (reference sequence). V gave up 6 bases and J gave up 5 bases, with 14 bases separating them. The CDR3 sequence: CASRGGGTHEQYF. For the CDR3, the DNA is TGTGCCAGCAGGGGCGGCGGGACCCACGAGCAGTACTTC.

The chain joins TRBV2 to TRBJ2-7, with no clear D. The V gene's germline CDR1 is SNHLY and CDR2 FYNNEI. The CDR3 has 13 residues. Trimming shortened V by 3 bases and J by 3 bases, and 9 bases separated the two germline ends. The CDR3 region is CASSEEFGYEQYF. In DNA, the CDR3 is TGTGCCAGCAGTGAGGAGTTCGGCTACGAGCAGTACTTC.

The V and J genes are TRBV5-1 and TRBJ2-1; 10 bases are shared with TRBD2. CDR3 length: 16 residues. Losses at the gene ends were 4 bases for V and 6 bases for J; bases not matched to a gene: 10. The germline V gene has CDR1 SGHRS and CDR2 YFSETQ. The CDR3 loop reads CASSPGVLAGPNEQFF. The CDR3 DNA reads as TGCGCCAGCAGCCCTGGGGTACTAGCGGGACCCAATGAGCAGTTCTTC.

Remarks on this clone: One end of the junction fails to match germline, which may point to a read error. The chain links TRBV19 to TRBJ2-5, with 7 positions matching TRBD1. CDR3 length: 13 residues. CDR1 is LNHDA and CDR2 is SQIVND in the germline V gene (reference sequence). The CDR3 DNA reads as TGTGCCAGTAGTGGTCAGACCCCGGGACAGCGACACTTC. This sequence encodes CASSGQTPGQRHF. Using reference TRBV19 and TRBJ2-5 for the parts outside the CDR3, the full variable domain is DGGITQSPKYLFRKEGQNVTLSCEQNLNHDAMYWYRQDPGQGLRLIYYSQIVNDFQKGDIAEGYSVSREKKESFPLTVTSAQKNPTAFYLCASSGQTPGQRHFGPGTRLLVL.

The V gene is TRBV28, the J gene TRBJ1-2; D is unclear. The CDR3 runs 11 residues. V lost 6 bases and J 4 bases, leaving 6 bases between the germline ends. The germline V gene encodes CDR1 MDHEN and CDR2 SYDVKM. The CDR3 coding sequence is TGTGCCAGCAGCCCAGGCTATGGCTACACCTTC. It yields the protein CASSPGYGYTF.

V usage is TRBV5-5 and J usage is TRBJ1-5; D might be TRBD1 (6 bases). The CDR3 consists of 14 residues. CDR1 SGHKS and CDR2 YYEKEE come from the germline V gene (reference sequence). The V and J ends lost 1 base and 6 bases respectively, with 11 bases between them. The CDR3 DNA is TGTGCCAGCAGCTTGTTGCTGGACAGTCAGCCCCAGCATTTT. Protein: CASSLLLDSQPQHF. Looking up the rest from reference TRBV5-5 and TRBJ1-5 gives the full variable domain: DAGVTQSPTHLIKTRGQQVTLRCSPISGHKSVSWYQQVLGQGPQFIFQYYEKEERGRGNFPDRFSARQFPNYSSELNVNALLLGDSALYLCASSLLLDSQPQHFGDGTRLSIL.

This sequence joins TRBV4-1 and TRBJ2-3; D is perhaps TRBD1 (5 bases). Germline loops: CDR1 MGHRA, CDR2 YSYEKL. Trimming took 4 bases from V and 4 from J, leaving 9 bases between them. The CDR3 is 13 amino acids. CDR3 bases: TGCGCCAGCAGCCTGGGGCCGCCAGATACGCAGTATTTT. As protein: CASSLGPPDTQYF.

J is TRBJ2-5 and V is TRBV11-1, with D perhaps TRBD2 (7 bases). Germline loops: CDR1 SGHAT, CDR2 FQDESV (reference sequence). V was clipped by 3 bases and J by 1 base, with 12 bases between them. The CDR3 is 15 residues long. CDR3 loop: CASSFGGGLQETQYF. Here the CDR3 DNA reads TGTGCCAGCAGCTTTGGCGGGGGCCTCCAAGAGACCCAGTACTTC.

The rearrangement links TRBV3-1 (or the pseudogene TRBV3-2) to TRBJ2-7; D is perhaps TRBD2 (6 bases). Germline V CDR1 and CDR2: LGHDT, YNNKEL (reference sequence). The CDR3 sequence is 13 residues long. Trimming stripped 4 bases from V and 2 bases from J, with 9 bases between. Written as DNA, the CDR3 is TGTGCCAGCAGCCTCGGGAGAGCCTACGAGCAGTACTTC. Amino acid sequence: CASSLGRAYEQYF.

The chain uses TRBV2 and TRBJ1-4; the match to TRBD1 covers 9 bases. In germline, CDR1 is SNHLY, CDR2 FYNNEI. The junction had 7 bases not matched to a gene; V was cut back by 10 bases and J by 7 bases. CDR3 length equals 13 residues. The CDR3: CATLDRGGEKLFF. CDR3 nucleotide sequence: TGTGCCACCTTGGACAGGGGAGGTGAAAAACTGTTTTTT.

The genes are TRBV18 and TRBJ1-5; unclear D gene. Germline V lookup: CDR1 KGHSH, CDR2 LQKENI. CDR3 length equals 16 residues. V lost 0 bases and J 3 bases, leaving 12 bases between the germline ends. CDR3 loop: CASSPPNGLFNQPQHF. For the CDR3, the DNA is TGTGCCAGCTCACCACCGAACGGACTTTTCAATCAGCCCCAGCATTTT.

The chain combines TRBV28 with TRBJ1-4; unclear D gene. The CDR3 extends over 12 amino acids. V was clipped by 8 bases and J by 6 bases, with 10 bases between them. The germline CDR1 and CDR2 sequences are MDHEN and SYDVKM. The CDR3 sequence: CASLGGDEKLFF. As DNA, the CDR3 is TGTGCCAGCCTCGGCGGGGATGAAAAACTGTTTTTT.

This clone came up once. V and J are TRBV5-1 and TRBJ2-5; 7 bases are shared with TRBD2. Germline CDR1 SGHRS, CDR2 YFSETQ. J lost 0 bases, V lost 0 bases, and 11 bases had no gene match. The CDR3 has 18 amino acids. The CDR3 sequence is CASSLARGGSPYQETQYF. The CDR3 nucleotides are TGCGCCAGCAGCTTGGCCCGGGGAGGGTCTCCGTACCAAGAGACCCAGTACTTC.

The V gene is TRBV18, the J gene TRBJ2-1; D perhaps matches TRBD1 (6 bases). Germline CDR1 KGHSH, CDR2 LQKENI. Trimming stripped 3 bases from V and 1 base from J, with 10 bases between. The CDR3 consists of 15 residues. The CDR3 region is CASSPGTPSYNEQFF. Written as DNA, the CDR3 is TGTGCCAGCTCACCGGGGACACCATCCTACAATGAGCAGTTCTTC. The full variable domain, with the rest looked up from reference TRBV18 and TRBJ2-1, is NAGVMQNPRHLVRRRGQEARLRCSPMKGHSHVYWYRQLPEEGLKFMVYLQKENIIDESGMPKERFSAEFPKEGPSILRIQQVVRGDSAAYFCASSPGTPSYNEQFFGPGTRLTVL.

The rearrangement uses TRBV28 and TRBJ1-1, with 7 bases fitting TRBD1. Germline V gene lookup returns CDR1 MDHEN and CDR2 SYDVKM. The trim removed 4 bases at V and 4 bases at J, leaving 9 bases unmatched. CDR3 length equals 15 residues. The CDR3 coding sequence is TGTGCCAGCAGTTCCACAGGGGTGGCTATCACTGAAGCTTTCTTT. Translated, it gives CASSSTGVAITEAFF.

This clone was counted once. The V and J genes are TRBV12-3 or TRBV12-4 and TRBJ1-2; TRBD1 agrees at 7 bases. J lost 4 bases, V lost 11 bases, and 10 bases had no gene match. This CDR3 contains 13 residues. CDR3 DNA: TGTGCCTGCAAGCCCCGGGACAGCTATGGCTACACCTTC. Translation: CACKPRDSYGYTF.

The chain is built from TRBV10-3 and TRBJ1-6; D might be TRBD1 (6 bases). CDR3 length: 14 amino acids. Germline CDR1 and CDR2: ENHRY and SYGVKD. Deletions cut 4 bases from V and 7 bases from J, with 11 bases between. This CDR3 reads CAISVQGLNSPLHF. CDR3 coding DNA: TGTGCCATCAGTGTACAGGGTCTAAATTCACCCCTCCACTTT.

V gene TRBV11-1 combines with J gene TRBJ1-2, with a tentative D call TRBD1 (6 bases). V was shortened by 5 bases and J by 7 bases, with 14 bases between the two germline ends. CDR3 size: 13 residues. Per the germline V gene, CDR1 is SGHAT and CDR2 is FQDESV (reference sequence). The CDR3 loop is CASSLTTGIGYTF. CDR3 DNA sequence: TGTGCCAGCAGCCTCACTACAGGGATTGGCTACACCTTC.

A word on this clone: Since a much larger clone is just one base distant, this may be a read error. The same CDR3 also results from other DNA sequences found in this sample. The chain employs TRBV3-1 (or the pseudogene TRBV3-2) and TRBJ2-1; 7 nucleotides align to TRBD2. V shed 4 bases and J 0 bases; nucleotides not matched to a gene: 3. The CDR3 consists of 15 residues. In germline, CDR1 is LGHDT, CDR2 YNNKEL (reference sequence). The CDR3 protein is CASSPSGSSYNEQFF. As DNA, the CDR3 is TGTGCCAGCAGCCCTAGCGGTAGCTCCTACAATGAGCAGTTCTTC.